One sample yielded the 2 T cell receptor beta chains listed below, sequenced in a study of T cell responses to AZD1222 COVID-19 vaccine. Libraries were prepared by immunoSEQ multiplex PCR; TCRdb keeps only in-frame clonotypes and omits some of them. The sample shows roughly 100,000 clones, around 90% of them seen only once. Here the sequenced sample was peripheral blood, taken on day 0 of AZD1222 vaccination. These receptor sequences come from an adult in good health.

The chain joins TRBV29-1 to TRBJ1-2; possibly TRBD1 for D (6 bases). This CDR3 has 12 amino acids. Trimming left V 7 bases short and J 6 bases short, with 15 bases between. From germline, CDR1 is SQVTM and CDR2 ANQGSEA. CDR3 residues: CSAITGKDGYTF. The CDR3 bases are TGCAGCGCAATAACAGGGAAGGATGGCTACACCTTC.

This clone was seen once. The rearrangement joins TRBV7-8 to TRBJ2-7; D unresolved. CDR3 size: 15 residues. Trimming cost V 1 base and J 0 bases, with 10 bases left between them. Per germline, CDR1 SGHVS and CDR2 FQNEAQ. The CDR3 protein is CASSLGRLTSYEQYF. The DNA of the CDR3 is TGTGCCAGCAGCTTAGGGCGATTGACCTCCTACGAGCAGTACTTC.